The source of this T cell receptor beta chain is a study of patients and donors after allogeneic stem cell transplantation. There are 15 residues in the CDR3. V was clipped by 5 bases and J by 0 bases, with 11 bases between them. CDR1 is SGHVS and CDR2 is FQNEAQ in the germline V gene. TCRdb reprocessed the RT-PCR reads via MiXCR and lists one record per CDR3 protein. This table holds 150,000 to 200,000 distinct CDR3 sequences, approximately 28% found once. The sample comprised blood, either unsorted or a sorted T cell fraction (not recorded which). The chain is built from TRBV7-8 and TRBJ1-5; unclear D gene. This clonotype originated in a human donor who was either an allogeneic HSCT recipient or a stem cell or donor lymphocyte infusion donor (not recorded which). It is not recorded whose cells these are; they may come from a transplant donor. In nucleotides, the CDR3 is TGTGCCAGCAGCGTACAGCACTATAGCAATCAGCCCCAGCATTTT. It translates to CASSVQHYSNQPQHF.